This T cell receptor (beta chain) was found in a study of OX40 agonist ivuxolimab in advanced cancers. A word on this clone: Its antigen remains unknown.

Study-wide points: Compared with CD4+, CD8+ T cells on average had more expanded clones.

Trimming shortened V by 0 bases and J by 0 bases, and 13 bases separated the two germline ends. This CDR3 has 17 residues. Libraries were prepared by immunoSEQ multiplex PCR; TCRdb keeps only in-frame clonotypes and omits some of them. The table includes 60,000 to 75,000 clones, nearly 95% detected once. The material was CD4+ or CD8+ T cells sorted from blood, obtained in a trial of the OX40 agonist ivuxolimab. The chain couples TRBV5-7 to TRBJ1-5; no reliable D call. TRBV5-7 is noted as an ORF with a role that remains uncertain. The clonotype originates from an adult with an advanced solid tumor such as melanoma, head and neck, liver or kidney cancer. The CDR3 DNA follows: TGTGCCAGCAGCTTGGTAGGTTCGCAGGATAGCAATCAGCCCCAGCATTTT. Amino acids: CASSLVGSQDSNQPQHF.